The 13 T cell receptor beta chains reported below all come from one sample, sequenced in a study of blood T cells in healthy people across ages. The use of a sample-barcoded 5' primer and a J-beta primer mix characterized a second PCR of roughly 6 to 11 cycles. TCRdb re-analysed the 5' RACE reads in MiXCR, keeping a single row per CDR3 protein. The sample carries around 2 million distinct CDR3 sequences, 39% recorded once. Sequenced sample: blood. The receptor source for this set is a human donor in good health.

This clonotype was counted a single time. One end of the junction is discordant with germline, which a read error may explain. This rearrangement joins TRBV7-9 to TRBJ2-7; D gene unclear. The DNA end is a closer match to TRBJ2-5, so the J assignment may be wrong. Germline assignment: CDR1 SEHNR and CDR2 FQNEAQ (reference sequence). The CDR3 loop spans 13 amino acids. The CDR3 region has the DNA TGTACCAGCAGCTTAGGTGCCCAAGAGACCCAGTACTTC. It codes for CTSSLGAQETQYF.

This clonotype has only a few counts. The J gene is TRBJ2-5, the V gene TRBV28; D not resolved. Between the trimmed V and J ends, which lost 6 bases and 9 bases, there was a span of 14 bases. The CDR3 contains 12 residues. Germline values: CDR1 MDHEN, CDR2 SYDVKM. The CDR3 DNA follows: TGTGCCAGCAGCTCCCTTTTGGTTGCCCAGTACTTC. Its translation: CASSSLLVAQYF.

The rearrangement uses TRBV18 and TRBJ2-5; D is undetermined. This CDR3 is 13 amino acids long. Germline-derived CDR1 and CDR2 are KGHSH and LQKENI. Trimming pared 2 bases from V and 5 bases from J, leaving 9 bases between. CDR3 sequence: CASSPRARETQYF. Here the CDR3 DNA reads TGTGCCAGCTCACCAAGAGCGAGGGAGACCCAGTACTTC.

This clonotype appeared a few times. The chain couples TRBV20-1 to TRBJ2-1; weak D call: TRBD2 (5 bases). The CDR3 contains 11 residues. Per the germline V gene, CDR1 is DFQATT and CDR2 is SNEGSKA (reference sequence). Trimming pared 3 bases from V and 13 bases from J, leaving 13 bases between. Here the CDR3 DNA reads TGCAGTGCTAGTCCCCCGGGAATCCAGTTCTTC. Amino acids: CSASPPGIQFF.

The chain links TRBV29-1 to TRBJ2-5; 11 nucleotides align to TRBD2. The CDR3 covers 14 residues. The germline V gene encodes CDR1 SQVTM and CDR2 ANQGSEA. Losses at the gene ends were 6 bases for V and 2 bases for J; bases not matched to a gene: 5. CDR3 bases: TGCAGCGTCACTAGCGGGGGCCAGCAAGAGACCCAGTACTTC. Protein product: CSVTSGGQQETQYF. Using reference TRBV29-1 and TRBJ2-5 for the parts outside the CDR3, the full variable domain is SAVISQKPSRDICQRGTSLTIQCQVDSQVTMMFWYRQQPGQSLTLIATANQGSEATYESGFVIDKFPISRPNLTFSTLTVSNMSPEDSSIYLCSVTSGGQQETQYFGPGTRLLVL.

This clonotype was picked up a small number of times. The CDR3 loop is CASSLRTSGGSYEQYF. DNA of the CDR3: TGTGCCAGCAGCCTGCGGACTAGCGGGGGCTCCTACGAGCAGTACTTC. The chain uses TRBV13 and TRBJ2-5, with 13 bases lining up with TRBD2. The assigned J gene may be wrong: the sequence end matches TRBJ2-7 better. This CDR3 has 16 residues. The germline CDR1 and CDR2 sequences are PRHDT and FYEKMQ (reference sequence).

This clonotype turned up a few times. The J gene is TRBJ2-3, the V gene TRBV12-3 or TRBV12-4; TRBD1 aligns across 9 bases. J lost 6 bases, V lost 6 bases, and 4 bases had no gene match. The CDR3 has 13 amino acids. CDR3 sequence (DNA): TGTGCCAGCAGACAGGGGGCTGGGGATACGCAGTATTTT. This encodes CASRQGAGDTQYF.

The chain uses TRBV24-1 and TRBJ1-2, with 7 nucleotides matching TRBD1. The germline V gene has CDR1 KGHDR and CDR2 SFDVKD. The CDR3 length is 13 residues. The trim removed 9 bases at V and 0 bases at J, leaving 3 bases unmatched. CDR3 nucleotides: TGTGCCACCTCGGGACAGACTAACTATGGCTACACCTTC. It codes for CATSGQTNYGYTF.

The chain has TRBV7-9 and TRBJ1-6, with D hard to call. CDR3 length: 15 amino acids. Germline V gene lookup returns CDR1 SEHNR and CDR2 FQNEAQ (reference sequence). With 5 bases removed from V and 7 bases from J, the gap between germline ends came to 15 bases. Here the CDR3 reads CASSAGGYGNSPLHF. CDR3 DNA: TGTGCCAGCAGCGCCGGAGGGTATGGGAATTCACCCCTCCACTTT. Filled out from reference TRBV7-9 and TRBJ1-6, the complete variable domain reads DTGVSQNPRHKITKRGQNVTFRCDPISEHNRLYWYRQTLGQGPEFLTYFQNEAQLEKSRLLSDRFSAERPKGSFSTLEIQRTEQGDSAMYLCASSAGGYGNSPLHFGNGTRLTVT.

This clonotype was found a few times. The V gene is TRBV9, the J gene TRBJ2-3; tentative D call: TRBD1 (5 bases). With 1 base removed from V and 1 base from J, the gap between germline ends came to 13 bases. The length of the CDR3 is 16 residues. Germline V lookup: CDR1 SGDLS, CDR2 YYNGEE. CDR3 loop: CASSVTRQGGTDTQYF. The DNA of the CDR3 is TGTGCCAGCAGCGTAACCCGCCAGGGTGGCACAGATACGCAGTATTTT. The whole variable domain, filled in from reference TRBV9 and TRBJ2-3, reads DSGVTQTPKHLITATGQRVTLRCSPRSGDLSVYWYQQSLDQGLQFLIQYYNGEERAKGNILERFSAQQFPDLHSELNLSSLELGDSALYFCASSVTRQGGTDTQYFGPGTRLTVL.

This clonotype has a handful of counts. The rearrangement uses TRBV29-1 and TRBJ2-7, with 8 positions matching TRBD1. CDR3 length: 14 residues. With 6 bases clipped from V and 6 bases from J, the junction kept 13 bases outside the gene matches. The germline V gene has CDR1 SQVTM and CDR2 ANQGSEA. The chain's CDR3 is CSVGGFGTGGEQYF. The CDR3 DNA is TGCAGCGTAGGGGGGTTTGGGACAGGCGGCGAGCAGTACTTC.

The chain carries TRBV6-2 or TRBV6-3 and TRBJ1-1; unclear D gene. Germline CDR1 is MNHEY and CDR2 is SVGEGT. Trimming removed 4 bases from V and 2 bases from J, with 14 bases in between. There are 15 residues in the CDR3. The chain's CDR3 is CASSSPPMANTEAFF. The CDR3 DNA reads TGTGCCAGCAGTTCCCCCCCAATGGCTAACACTGAAGCTTTCTTT.

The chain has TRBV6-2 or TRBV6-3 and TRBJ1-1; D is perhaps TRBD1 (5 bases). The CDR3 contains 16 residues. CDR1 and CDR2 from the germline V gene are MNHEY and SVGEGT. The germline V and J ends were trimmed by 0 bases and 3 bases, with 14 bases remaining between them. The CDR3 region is CASSYSPWGVDTEAFF. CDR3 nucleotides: TGTGCCAGCAGTTACTCTCCGTGGGGGGTTGACACTGAAGCTTTCTTT.